The entry that follows covers one T cell receptor (beta chain) sequence. Its antigen is still unknown. This record comes from a study of T-cell memory formation after mild COVID-19. Study outcomes and limitations: CD4+ bias marked clones expanding day 15 to 37, unlike balanced contracting clones.

TCRdb re-called the 5' RACE reads through MiXCR, storing one row per CDR3 protein. The sample includes around 370,000 distinct CDR3 sequences, roughly 20% of them seen just once. The V gene's germline CDR1 is ENHRY and CDR2 SYGVKD. V was pared by 5 bases and J by 3 bases, with 7 bases of the junction left unmatched. The CDR3 spans 15 residues. V gene TRBV10-3 combines with J gene TRBJ2-3; TRBD2 aligns across 8 bases. The clonotype was recovered from an adult woman who had mild COVID-19 (a few samples of this study predate the infection). Cell type and time point are not known. The sequenced sample was PBMCs or a T cell subset sorted from them (not recorded which). The CDR3 bases are TGTGCCATCAGTACACGAGCGGGAGTGACAGATACGCAGTATTTT. This translates into CAISTRAGVTDTQYF.